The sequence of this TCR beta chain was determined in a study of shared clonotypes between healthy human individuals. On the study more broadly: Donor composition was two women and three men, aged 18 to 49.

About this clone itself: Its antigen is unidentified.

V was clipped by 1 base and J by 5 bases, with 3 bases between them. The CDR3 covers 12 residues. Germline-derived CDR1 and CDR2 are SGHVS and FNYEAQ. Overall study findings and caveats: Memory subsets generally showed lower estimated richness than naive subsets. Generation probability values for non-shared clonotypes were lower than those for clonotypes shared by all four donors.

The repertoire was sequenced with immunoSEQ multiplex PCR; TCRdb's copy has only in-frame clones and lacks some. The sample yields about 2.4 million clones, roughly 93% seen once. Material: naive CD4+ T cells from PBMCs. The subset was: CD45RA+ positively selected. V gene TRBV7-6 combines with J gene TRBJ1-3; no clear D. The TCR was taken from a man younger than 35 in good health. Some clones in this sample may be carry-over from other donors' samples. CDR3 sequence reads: CASSLGRNTIYF. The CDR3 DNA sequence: TGTGCCAGCAGCTTAGGCAGAAACACCATATATTTT. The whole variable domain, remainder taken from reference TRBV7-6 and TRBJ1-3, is GAGVSQSPRYKVTKRGQDVALRCDPISGHVSLYWYRQALGQGPEFLTYFNYEAQQDKSGLPNDRFSAERPEGSISTLTIQRTEQRDSAMYRCASSLGRNTIYFGEGSWLTVV.